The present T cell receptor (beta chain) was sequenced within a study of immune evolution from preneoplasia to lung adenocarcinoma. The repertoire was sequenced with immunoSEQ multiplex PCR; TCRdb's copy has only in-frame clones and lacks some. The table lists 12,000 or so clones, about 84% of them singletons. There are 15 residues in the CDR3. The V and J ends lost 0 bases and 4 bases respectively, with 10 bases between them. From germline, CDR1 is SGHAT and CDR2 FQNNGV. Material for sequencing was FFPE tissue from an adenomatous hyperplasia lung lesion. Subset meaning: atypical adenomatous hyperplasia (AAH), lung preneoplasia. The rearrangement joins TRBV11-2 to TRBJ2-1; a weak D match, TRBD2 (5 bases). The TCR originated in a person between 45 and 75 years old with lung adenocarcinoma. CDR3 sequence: CASSLDIGNYNEQFF. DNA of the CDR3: TGTGCCAGCAGCTTAGATATCGGGAATTACAATGAGCAGTTCTTC.